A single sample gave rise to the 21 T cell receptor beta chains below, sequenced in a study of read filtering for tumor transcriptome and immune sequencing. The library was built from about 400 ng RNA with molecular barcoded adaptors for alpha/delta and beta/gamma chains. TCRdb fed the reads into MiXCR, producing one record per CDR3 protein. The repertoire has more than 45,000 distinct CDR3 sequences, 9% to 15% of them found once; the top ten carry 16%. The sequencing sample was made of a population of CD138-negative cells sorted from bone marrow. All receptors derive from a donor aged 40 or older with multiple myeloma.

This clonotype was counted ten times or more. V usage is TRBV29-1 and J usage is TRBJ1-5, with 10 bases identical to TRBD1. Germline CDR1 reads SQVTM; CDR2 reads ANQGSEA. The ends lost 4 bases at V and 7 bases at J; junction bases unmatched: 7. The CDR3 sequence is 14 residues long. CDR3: CSVGGTGAGQPQHF. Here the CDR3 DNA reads TGCAGCGTTGGTGGGACAGGGGCAGGGCAGCCCCAGCATTTT.

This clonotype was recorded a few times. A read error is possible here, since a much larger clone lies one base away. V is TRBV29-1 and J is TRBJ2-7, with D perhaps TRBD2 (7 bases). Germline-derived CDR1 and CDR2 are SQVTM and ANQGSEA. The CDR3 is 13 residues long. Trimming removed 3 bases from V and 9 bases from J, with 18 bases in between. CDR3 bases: TGCAGCGTTGACATCGGGGGGCGGTTGGGGCAGTACTTC. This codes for CSVDIGGRLGQYF.

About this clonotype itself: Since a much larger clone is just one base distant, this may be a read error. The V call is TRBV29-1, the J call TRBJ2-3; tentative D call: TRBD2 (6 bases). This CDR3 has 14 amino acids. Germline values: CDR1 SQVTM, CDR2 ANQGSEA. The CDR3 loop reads CGVEEGEVSDTQYF. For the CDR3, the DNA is TGCGGCGTTGAGGAGGGTGAAGTATCAGATACGCAGTATTTT.

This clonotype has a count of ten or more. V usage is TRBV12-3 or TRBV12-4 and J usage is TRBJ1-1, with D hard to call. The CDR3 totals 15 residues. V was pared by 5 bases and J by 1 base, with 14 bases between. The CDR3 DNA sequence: TGTGCCAGCAGTCCCGATGGACCCAGGAACACTGAAGCTTTCTTT. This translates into CASSPDGPRNTEAFF.

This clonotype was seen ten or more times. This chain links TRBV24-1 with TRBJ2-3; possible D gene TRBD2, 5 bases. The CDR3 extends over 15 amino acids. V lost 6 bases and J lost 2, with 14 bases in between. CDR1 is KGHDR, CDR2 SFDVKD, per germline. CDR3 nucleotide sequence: TGTGCCACCAGTAACACCCGAGGGTTCACAGATACGCAGTATTTT. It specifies CATSNTRGFTDTQYF.

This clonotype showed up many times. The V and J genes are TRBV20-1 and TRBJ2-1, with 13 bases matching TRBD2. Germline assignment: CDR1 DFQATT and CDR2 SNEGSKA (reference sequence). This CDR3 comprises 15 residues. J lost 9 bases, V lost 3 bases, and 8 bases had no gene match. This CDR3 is CSARKTSGGAGEQFF. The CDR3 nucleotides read TGCAGTGCTAGGAAAACTAGCGGGGGGGCGGGTGAGCAGTTCTTC.

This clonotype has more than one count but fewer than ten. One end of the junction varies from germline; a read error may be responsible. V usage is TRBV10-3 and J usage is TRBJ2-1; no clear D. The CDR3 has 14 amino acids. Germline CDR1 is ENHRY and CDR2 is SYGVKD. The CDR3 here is CAISVDNSYNERFF. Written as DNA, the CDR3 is TGTGCCATCAGTGTCGATAACTCCTACAATGAGCGGTTCTTC.

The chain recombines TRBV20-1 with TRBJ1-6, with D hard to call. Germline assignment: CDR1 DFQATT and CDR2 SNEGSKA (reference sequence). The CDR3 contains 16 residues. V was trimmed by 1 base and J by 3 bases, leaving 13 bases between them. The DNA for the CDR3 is TGCAGTGCTAGAGCAAACCAGCTTCTCTATAATTCACCCCTCCACTTT. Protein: CSARANQLLYNSPLHF.

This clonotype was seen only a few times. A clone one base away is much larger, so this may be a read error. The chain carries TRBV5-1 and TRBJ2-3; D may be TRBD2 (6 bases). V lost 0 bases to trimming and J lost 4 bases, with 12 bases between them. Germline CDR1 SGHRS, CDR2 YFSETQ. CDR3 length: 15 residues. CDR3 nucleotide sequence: TGCGCCAGCAGCTTGGACAGACCTAGCGCAGATACGCAGTATTTT. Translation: CASSLDRPSADTQYF.

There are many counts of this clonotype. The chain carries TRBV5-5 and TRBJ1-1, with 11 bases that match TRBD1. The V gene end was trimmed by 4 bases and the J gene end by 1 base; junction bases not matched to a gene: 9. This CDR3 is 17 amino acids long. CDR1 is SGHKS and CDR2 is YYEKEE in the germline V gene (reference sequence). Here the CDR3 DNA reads TGTGCCAGCAGCAGAGGACAGGGGGCCCTAAGGAACACTGAAGCTTTCTTT. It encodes CASSRGQGALRNTEAFF.

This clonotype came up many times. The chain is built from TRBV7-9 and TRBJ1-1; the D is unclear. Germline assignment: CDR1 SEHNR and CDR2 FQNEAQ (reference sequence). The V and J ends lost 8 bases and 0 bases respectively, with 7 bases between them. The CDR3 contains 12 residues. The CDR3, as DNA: TGTGCCAGCGGTTTCATGAACACTGAAGCTTTCTTT. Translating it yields CASGFMNTEAFF.

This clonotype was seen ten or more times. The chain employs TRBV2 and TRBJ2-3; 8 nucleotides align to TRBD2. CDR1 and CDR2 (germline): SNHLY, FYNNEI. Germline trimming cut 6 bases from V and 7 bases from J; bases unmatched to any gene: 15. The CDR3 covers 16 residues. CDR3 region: CASRIKRGSPINTQYF. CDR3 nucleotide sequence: TGTGCCAGCAGAATAAAGCGGGGGAGCCCCATTAATACGCAGTATTTT.

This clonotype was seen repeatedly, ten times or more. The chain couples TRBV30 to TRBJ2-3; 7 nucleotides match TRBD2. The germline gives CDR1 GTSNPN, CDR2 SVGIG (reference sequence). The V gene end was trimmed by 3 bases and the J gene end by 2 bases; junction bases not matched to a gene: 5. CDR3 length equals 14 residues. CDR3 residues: CAWSGGLVTDTQYF. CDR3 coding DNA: TGTGCCTGGAGCGGGGGGTTAGTCACAGATACGCAGTATTTT.

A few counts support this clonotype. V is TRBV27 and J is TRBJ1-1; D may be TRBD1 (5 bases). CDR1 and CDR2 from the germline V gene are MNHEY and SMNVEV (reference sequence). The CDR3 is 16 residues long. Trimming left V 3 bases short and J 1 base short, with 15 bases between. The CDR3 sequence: CASSFSGARGNTEAFF. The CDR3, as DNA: TGTGCCAGCAGTTTTTCCGGGGCGAGGGGGAACACTGAAGCTTTCTTT.

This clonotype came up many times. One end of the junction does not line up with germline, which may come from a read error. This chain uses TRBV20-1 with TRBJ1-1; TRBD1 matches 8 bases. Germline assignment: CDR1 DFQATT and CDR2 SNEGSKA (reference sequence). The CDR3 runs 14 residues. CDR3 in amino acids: CSARDRTGPTEVFF. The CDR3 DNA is TGCAGTGCTAGGGACAGGACAGGGCCCACTGAAGTTTTCTTT.

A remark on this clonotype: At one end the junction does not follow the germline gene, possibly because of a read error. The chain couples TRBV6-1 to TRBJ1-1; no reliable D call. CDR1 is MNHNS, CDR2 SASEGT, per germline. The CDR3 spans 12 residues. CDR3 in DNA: TGTGCCAGCGGGGTCACGAACACTGAGGCTTTCTTT. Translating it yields CASGVTNTEAFF.

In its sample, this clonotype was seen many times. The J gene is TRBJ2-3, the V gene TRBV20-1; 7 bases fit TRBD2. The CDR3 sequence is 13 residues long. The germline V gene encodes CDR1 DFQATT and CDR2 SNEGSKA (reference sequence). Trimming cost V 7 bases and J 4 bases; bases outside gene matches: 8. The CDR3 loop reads CSVGQSGADTQYF. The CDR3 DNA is TGCAGTGTGGGCCAAAGCGGGGCAGATACGCAGTATTTT.

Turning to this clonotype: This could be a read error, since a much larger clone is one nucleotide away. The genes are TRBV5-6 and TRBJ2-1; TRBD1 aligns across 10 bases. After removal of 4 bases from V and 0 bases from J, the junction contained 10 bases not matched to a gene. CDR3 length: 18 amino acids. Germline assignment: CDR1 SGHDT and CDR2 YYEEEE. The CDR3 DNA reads TGTGCCAGCAGCCCCCGGGACAGGGGACTCTTCTCCTACAATGAGCAGTTCTTC. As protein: CASSPRDRGLFSYNEQFF.

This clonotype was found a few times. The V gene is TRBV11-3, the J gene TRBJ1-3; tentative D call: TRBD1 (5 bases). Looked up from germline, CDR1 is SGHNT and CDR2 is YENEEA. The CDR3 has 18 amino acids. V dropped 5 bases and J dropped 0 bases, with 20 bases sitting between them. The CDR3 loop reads CASSNLKRQTSSGNTIYF. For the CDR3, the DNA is TGTGCCAGCAGCAACTTGAAACGACAGACAAGCTCTGGAAACACCATATATTTT.

The CDR3, as DNA: TGTGCCAGCAGTTCCGCAGGGACGGTCTACAATGAGCAGTTCTTC. This translates into CASSSAGTVYNEQFF. The rearrangement links TRBV28 to TRBJ2-1, with D tentatively TRBD1 or TRBD2 (5 bases each). V lost 4 bases and J 3 bases, leaving 13 bases between the germline ends. The CDR3 runs to 15 residues. CDR1 is MDHEN, CDR2 SYDVKM, per germline.

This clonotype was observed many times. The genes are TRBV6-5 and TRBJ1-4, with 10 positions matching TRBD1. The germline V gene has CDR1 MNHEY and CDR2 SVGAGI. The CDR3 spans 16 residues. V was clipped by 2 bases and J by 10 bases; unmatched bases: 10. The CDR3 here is CASSYARQGAQGKLFF. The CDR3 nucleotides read TGTGCCAGCAGTTACGCCCGACAGGGGGCGCAAGGAAAACTGTTTTTT.